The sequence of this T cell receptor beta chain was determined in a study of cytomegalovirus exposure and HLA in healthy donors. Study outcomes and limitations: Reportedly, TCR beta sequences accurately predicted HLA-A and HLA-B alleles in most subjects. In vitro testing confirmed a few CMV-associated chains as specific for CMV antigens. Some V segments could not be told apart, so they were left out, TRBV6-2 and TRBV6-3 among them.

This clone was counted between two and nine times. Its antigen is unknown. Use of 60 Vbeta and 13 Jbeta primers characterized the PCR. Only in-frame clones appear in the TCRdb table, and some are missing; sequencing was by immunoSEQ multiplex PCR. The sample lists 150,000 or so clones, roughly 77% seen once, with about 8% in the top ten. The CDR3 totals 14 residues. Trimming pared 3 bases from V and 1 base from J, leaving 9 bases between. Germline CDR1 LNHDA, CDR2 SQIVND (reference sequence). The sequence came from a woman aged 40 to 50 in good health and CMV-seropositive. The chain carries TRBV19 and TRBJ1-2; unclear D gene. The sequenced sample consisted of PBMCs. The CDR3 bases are TGTGCCAGTAGTATTCCTGCGGGTAACTATGGCTACACCTTC. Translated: CASSIPAGNYGYTF.